These T cell receptor beta chains were read from a single sample in a study of molecular identifiers for immune sequencing clone quantification. TCRdb processed the PCR reads anew with MiXCR; each CDR3 protein has one entry. The sample has 88,000 or so distinct CDR3 sequences, 21% seen once. Material: naive CD8+ T cells from blood, with Jurkat cell RNA spiked in. All receptors come from a human donor in good health. Some libraries in this study had Jurkat cell RNA spiked in. Each CDR3 is given with its conserved first and last residue. A D gene is named only where the DNA matches it firmly. The size of a clone is reported for some rows only, either as once, few or many, or as a class for expanded clones.

few TRBJ2-7 TRBD2 TRBV7-3 CASSLLGGDSGEETYEQYF TGTGCCAGCAGCTTATTGGGCGGGGATAGCGGGGAGGAAACCTACGAGCAGTACTTC
many TRBJ2-6 NA TRBV29-1 CSVLQLDSGANVLTF TGCAGCGTTTTACAGTTAGACTCTGGGGCCAACGTCCTGACTTTC
few TRBJ2-1 TRBD2 TRBV6-2/TRBV6-3 CATLTRGAPGEQFF TGTGCCACCCTCACGCGGGGGGCGCCCGGTGAGCAGTTCTTC
many TRBJ2-3 TRBD2 TRBV15 CATSRGTSGMSDTQYF TGTGCCACCAGCAGAGGGACTAGCGGGATGTCAGATACGCAGTATTTT
few TRBJ1-1 NA TRBV19 CASSYAGPEAFF TGTGCCAGTAGTTATGCAGGGCCTGAAGCTTTCTTT
NA TRBJ2-1 TRBD2 TRBV18 CASSTPGLAGNEQFF TGTGCCAGCTCAACACCGGGACTAGCGGGCAATGAGCAGTTCTTC
many TRBJ1-1 NA TRBV29-1 CSVVGRGWAEAFF TGCAGCGTCGTGGGCCGGGGTTGGGCTGAAGCTTTCTTT
many TRBJ2-7 NA TRBV28 CASSSEGTSYEQYF TGTGCCAGCAGTTCCGAGGGGACCTCCTACGAGCAGTACTTC
few TRBJ1-2 NA TRBV6-2/TRBV6-3 CASRPYVGSGYTF TGTGCCAGCAGACCCTACGTGGGCTCTGGCTACACCTTC
many TRBJ1-1 TRBD1 TRBV9 CASSAQGLNTEAFF TGTGCCAGCAGCGCACAGGGGCTGAACACTGAAGCTTTCTTT
many TRBJ1-6 NA TRBV4-3 CASSQDRGRASSYNSPLHF TGCGCCAGCAGCCAAGATAGAGGCAGGGCAAGCTCCTATAATTCACCCCTCCACTTT
many TRBJ2-3 TRBD2 TRBV27 CASSSRLAGVPDTQYF TGTGCCAGCAGTTCCCGACTAGCGGGAGTCCCCGATACGCAGTATTTT
many TRBJ1-2 NA TRBV4-1 CASSQETGAIYGYTF TGCGCCAGCAGCCAAGAGACGGGGGCGATCTATGGCTACACCTTC
many TRBJ2-3 NA TRBV12-3/TRBV12-4 CASSPGFRDTQYF TGTGCCAGCAGTCCAGGGTTCCGAGATACGCAGTATTTT
many TRBJ2-3 NA TRBV27 CASSPGSLSTQYF TGTGCCAGCAGCCCAGGGTCTCTGAGTACGCAGTATTTT
many TRBJ2-4 NA TRBV19 CASSIASLGNIQYF TGTGCCAGTAGTATAGCTAGCCTCGGGAACATTCAGTACTTC
many TRBJ2-7 NA TRBV7-9 CASSLDASYEQYF TGTGCCAGCAGCTTAGATGCGAGTTACGAGCAGTACTTC
many TRBJ2-1 NA TRBV5-5 CASLASDYNEQFF TGTGCCAGCCTGGCCAGCGACTACAATGAGCAGTTCTTC
NA TRBJ2-7 TRBD1 TRBV4-3 CASSYTQGQGANEQYF TGCGCCAGCAGCTACACCCAGGGTCAGGGGGCCAACGAGCAGTACTTC
many TRBJ1-6 TRBD1 TRBV7-3 CASSPSTGEDSPLHF TGTGCCAGCAGCCCCTCGACAGGGGAGGATTCACCCCTCCACTTT
many TRBJ2-5 NA TRBV7-9 CASSSRGSYPETQYF TGTGCCAGCAGCTCCCGAGGATCTTATCCAGAGACCCAGTACTTC
many TRBJ1-1 NA TRBV9 CASSVGTEGLNTEAFF TGTGCCAGCAGCGTGGGTACGGAGGGATTGAACACTGAAGCTTTCTTT
NA TRBJ2-1 NA TRBV20-1 CSGLSSYNEQFF TGCAGTGGACTCAGCTCCTACAATGAGCAGTTCTTC
many TRBJ2-7 NA TRBV2 CASLGQSTKEQYF TGTGCCAGCTTGGGCCAGAGTACGAAGGAGCAGTACTTC
few TRBJ1-1 NA TRBV29-1 CSVEGRGFNTEAFF TGCAGCGTTGAAGGACGGGGATTTAACACTGAAGCTTTCTTT
many TRBJ2-7 TRBD1 TRBV13 CASSLGQGEINYEQYF TGTGCCAGCAGCTTGGGACAGGGAGAAATCAACTACGAGCAGTACTTC
few TRBJ2-7 TRBD2 TRBV9 CASSGGGSYEQYF TGTGCCAGCAGCGGGGGAGGGTCTTACGAGCAGTACTTC
NA TRBJ1-4 NA TRBV30 CAWIPDDEEKLFF TGTGCCTGGATTCCGGACGATGAGGAAAAACTGTTTTTT
many TRBJ2-3 TRBD2 TRBV5-4 CASSSSAGARRVTDTQYF TGTGCCAGCAGCTCCTCAGCGGGGGCCCGTCGTGTTACAGATACGCAGTATTTT
NA TRBJ2-2 NA TRBV19 CASSTGHREPFF TGTGCCAGTAGTACAGGACACCGGGAGCCGTTTTTT
NA TRBJ2-1 NA TRBV4-1 CASSLVPEGSEQFF TGCGCCAGCAGCCTGGTCCCCGAGGGCTCTGAGCAGTTCTTC
NA TRBJ2-7 TRBD1 TRBV19 CASSFWTGQGEQYF TGTGCCAGTAGTTTCTGGACAGGGCAGGGCGAGCAGTACTTC
NA TRBJ2-2 TRBD1 TRBV24-1 CATSDLPWTGDNTGELFF TGTGCCACCAGTGATTTGCCTTGGACAGGCGATAACACCGGGGAGCTGTTTTTT
NA TRBJ2-2 TRBD1 TRBV6-2/TRBV6-3 CASTGRDRGYTGELFF TGTGCCAGTACAGGACGGGACAGGGGTTACACCGGGGAGCTGTTTTTT
many TRBJ2-3 TRBD2 TRBV7-6 CASSSSGLTDTQYF TGTGCCAGCAGCTCTAGCGGTCTCACAGATACGCAGTATTTT
few TRBJ2-2 NA TRBV4-3 CASSPGMSGELFF TGCGCCAGCAGCCCGGGAATGAGCGGGGAGCTGTTTTTT
many TRBJ2-6 NA TRBV7-9 CASSLTDSGANVLTF TGTGCCAGCAGCTTGACAGACTCTGGGGCCAACGTCCTGACTTTC
many TRBJ2-7 TRBD2 TRBV9 CASSVGAGAYEQYF TGTGCCAGCAGCGTAGGAGCGGGAGCCTACGAGCAGTACTTC
NA TRBJ2-1 NA TRBV11-2 CASRRGYNEQFF TGTGCCAGCAGACGCGGGTACAATGAGCAGTTCTTC
many TRBJ2-3 NA TRBV5-1 CAASRTSTDTQYF TGCGCCGCATCACGAACTAGCACAGATACGCAGTATTTT
NA TRBJ1-1 TRBD1 TRBV20-1 CSARTGRGTEAFF TGCAGTGCTAGGACAGGGAGAGGGACTGAAGCTTTCTTT
NA TRBJ2-1 TRBD2 TRBV9 CASSSTGTSGYNEQFF TGTGCCAGCAGCTCTACCGGGACTAGCGGATACAATGAGCAGTTCTTC
many TRBJ2-7 TRBD2 TRBV6-2/TRBV6-3 CASSLAGVYEQYF TGTGCCAGCAGTTTAGCGGGAGTCTACGAGCAGTACTTC
NA TRBJ2-1 TRBD1 TRBV19 CATGTATYNEQFF TGTGCGACTGGGACAGCTACCTACAATGAGCAGTTCTTC
few TRBJ1-2 TRBD1 TRBV3-1 CASSDRGYGYTF TGTGCCAGCAGCGACAGGGGCTATGGCTACACCTTC
few TRBJ2-3 NA TRBV27 CASSLFYGLGDTQYF TGTGCCAGCAGTTTATTTTACGGGTTGGGAGATACGCAGTATTTT
many TRBJ1-5 TRBD1 TRBV28 CASSSKTGLQPQHF TGTGCCAGCAGCTCCAAGACAGGGCTCCAGCCCCAGCATTTT
many TRBJ2-3 NA TRBV20-1 CSARDRSGGPSTDTQYF TGCAGTGCTAGAGATCGTTCCGGGGGCCCTAGCACAGATACGCAGTATTTT
many TRBJ2-3 TRBD2 TRBV29-1 CSAVQRGVSTDTQYF TGCAGCGCTGTACAGCGGGGTGTTAGCACAGATACGCAGTATTTT
NA TRBJ2-7 TRBD2 TRBV12-3/TRBV12-4 CASSFGSGSSHEQYF TGTGCCAGCAGTTTTGGTAGCGGGAGTTCCCACGAGCAGTACTTC
NA TRBJ2-2 NA TRBV7-2 CASSLPRAGELFF TGTGCCAGCAGCTTACCAAGGGCCGGGGAGCTGTTTTTT
many TRBJ2-3 TRBD2 TRBV13 CASSSSLAGASTDTQYF TGTGCCAGCAGCTCTTCTCTAGCGGGGGCGAGCACAGATACGCAGTATTTT
NA TRBJ2-2 NA TRBV27 CASSPLNELKSGELFF TGTGCCAGCAGTCCCCTGAATGAGTTAAAGTCCGGGGAGCTGTTTTTT